Listed below are T cell receptor beta chains from one sample, sequenced in a study of blood T cell repertoires in COVID-19. Sequenced by immunoSEQ multiplex PCR; TCRdb stores in-frame clones only, minus some. Seen here are some 140,000 clones, about 85% observed once, and the top ten hold approximately 5.2%. The sequencing input was peripheral blood. Receptors originate from a woman in her 70s with COVID-19, enrolled during active disease. Both conserved end residues are part of each CDR3. Each record gives: J gene, D gene, clone size, V gene, CDR3 protein, CDR3 DNA. A D gene is named only where the DNA matches it firmly. Where a row states a size, it is once, few, many or the class of an expanded clone; other rows omit it.

TRBJ1-2	-	-	TRBV27	CASSLSSAGTSYGYTF	TGTGCCAGCAGTTTATCGTCGGCGGGGACTTCCTATGGCTACACCTTC
TRBJ2-5	-	few	TRBV15	CATSRDRETQYF	TGTGCCACCAGCAGAGATCGGGAGACCCAGTACTTC
TRBJ1-2	-	-	TRBV19	CASSDPSLGSYGYTF	TGTGCCAGTAGCGACCCTTCGTTGGGGAGCTATGGCTACACCTTC
TRBJ2-2	-	-	TRBV3-1/TRBV3-2	CASSPRGGPTGELFF	TGTGCCAGCAGCCCTAGGGGGGGTCCCACCGGGGAGCTGTTTTTT
TRBJ1-3	TRBD1	-	TRBV2	CASRTTGGSGNTIYF	TGTGCCAGCAGAACGACAGGGGGCTCTGGAAACACCATATATTTT
TRBJ1-6	TRBD1	once	TRBV19	CASRRTGGGNSPLHF	TGTGCCAGTAGACGGACAGGGGGTGGTAATTCACCCCTCCACTTT
TRBJ2-6	TRBD2	-	TRBV9	CASSVGGLAGPSGANVLTF	TGTGCCAGCAGCGTAGGGGGACTAGCGGGGCCTTCTGGGGCCAACGTCCTGACTTTC
TRBJ2-7	TRBD1	-	TRBV9	CASSVTTGMDEQYF	TGTGCCAGCAGCGTAACGACAGGGATGGACGAGCAGTACTTC
TRBJ2-7	-	-	TRBV15	CATSRDYYEQYF	TGTGCCACCAGCAGAGATTACTACGAGCAGTACTTC
TRBJ1-4	-	few	TRBV5-1	CASSLTSATNEKLFF	TGCGCCAGCAGCTTGACCAGTGCAACTAATGAAAAACTGTTTTTT
TRBJ2-7	-	-	TRBV7-2	CASSLTSSYEQYF	TGTGCCAGCAGCTTAACGAGCTCCTACGAGCAGTACTTC